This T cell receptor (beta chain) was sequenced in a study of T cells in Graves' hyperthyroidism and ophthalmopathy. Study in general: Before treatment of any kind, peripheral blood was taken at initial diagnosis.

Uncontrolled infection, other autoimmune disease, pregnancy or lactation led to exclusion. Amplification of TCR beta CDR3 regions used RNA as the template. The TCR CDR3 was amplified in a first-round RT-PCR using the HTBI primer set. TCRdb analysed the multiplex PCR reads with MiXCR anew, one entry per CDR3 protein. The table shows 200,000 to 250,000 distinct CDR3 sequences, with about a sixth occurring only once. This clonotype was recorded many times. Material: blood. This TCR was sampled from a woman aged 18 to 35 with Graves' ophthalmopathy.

The CDR3 is CASSLMGAANTEAFF. In DNA form, the CDR3 reads TGCGCCAGCAGCTTGATGGGGGCCGCGAACACTGAAGCTTTCTTT. The chain joins TRBV5-1 to TRBJ1-1; D possibly corresponds to TRBD1 (6 bases). In germline, CDR1 is SGHRS, CDR2 YFSETQ. The CDR3 runs to 15 residues. V was cut by 1 base and J by 1 base, with 11 bases left in between. Based on the CDR3 plus reference TRBV5-1 and TRBJ1-1, the full variable domain is KAGVTQTPRYLIKTRGQQVTLSCSPISGHRSVSWYQQTPGQGLQFLFEYFSETQRNKGNFPGRFSGRQFSNSRSEMNVSTLELGDSALYLCASSLMGAANTEAFFGQGTRLTVV.